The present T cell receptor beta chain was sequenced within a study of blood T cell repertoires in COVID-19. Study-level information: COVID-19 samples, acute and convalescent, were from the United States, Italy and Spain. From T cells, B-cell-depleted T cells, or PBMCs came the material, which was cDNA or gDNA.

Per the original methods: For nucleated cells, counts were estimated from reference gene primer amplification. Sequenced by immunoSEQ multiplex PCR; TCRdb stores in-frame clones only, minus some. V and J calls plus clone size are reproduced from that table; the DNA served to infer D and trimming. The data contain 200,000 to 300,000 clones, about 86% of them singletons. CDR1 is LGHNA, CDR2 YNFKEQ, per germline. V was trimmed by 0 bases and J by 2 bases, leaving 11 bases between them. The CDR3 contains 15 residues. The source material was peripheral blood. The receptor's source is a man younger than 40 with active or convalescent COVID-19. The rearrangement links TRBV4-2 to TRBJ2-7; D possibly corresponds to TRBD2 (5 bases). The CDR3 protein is CASSQDGRGTYEQYF. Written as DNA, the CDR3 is TGTGCCAGCAGCCAAGATGGTCGGGGAACCTACGAGCAGTACTTC.